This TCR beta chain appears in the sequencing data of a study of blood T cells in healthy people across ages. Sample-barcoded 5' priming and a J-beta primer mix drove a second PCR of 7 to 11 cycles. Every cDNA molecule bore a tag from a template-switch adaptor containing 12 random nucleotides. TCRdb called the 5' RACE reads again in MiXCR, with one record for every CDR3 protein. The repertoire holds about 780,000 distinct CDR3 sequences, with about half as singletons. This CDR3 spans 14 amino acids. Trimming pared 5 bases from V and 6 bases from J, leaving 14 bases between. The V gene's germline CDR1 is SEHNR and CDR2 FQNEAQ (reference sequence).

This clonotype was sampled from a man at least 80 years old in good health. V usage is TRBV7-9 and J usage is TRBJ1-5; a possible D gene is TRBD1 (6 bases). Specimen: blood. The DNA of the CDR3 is TGTGCCAGCAGCGCCCCAGGGGTGGCTCAGCCCCAGCATTTT. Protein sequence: CASSAPGVAQPQHF.